This paragraph covers one TCR beta chain sequence. The sample originates from a study of shared clonotypes between healthy human individuals. This CDR3 spans 16 amino acids. V lost 2 bases and J 2 bases, leaving 16 bases between the germline ends. The V gene's germline CDR1 is SGHDN and CDR2 FVKESK. Sequencing was performed with immunoSEQ multiplex PCR; in TCRdb, only in-frame clones are kept and a portion is missing. The data show 650,000 to 800,000 clones, 55% to 75% seen once. The receptor was derived from a woman aged 30 to 39 in good health. The rearrangement links TRBV14 to TRBJ2-7, with TRBD1 as a possible D gene (6 bases). Material for sequencing was memory CD4+ T cells sorted from blood. The subset denotes: CD45RA-negative fraction. CDR3 sequence: CASSQNLRTAAYEQYF. CDR3 sequence (DNA): TGTGCCAGCAGCCAAAATTTGAGGACAGCAGCCTACGAGCAGTACTTC.